These 27 T cell receptor beta chains were all obtained from the same sample, sequenced in a study of blood T cell repertoires in COVID-19. The repertoire was sequenced with immunoSEQ multiplex PCR; TCRdb's copy has only in-frame clones and lacks some. The sample carries roughly 21,000 clones, 80% to 90% recorded once. Sequencing was performed on peripheral blood. The receptors shown here come from a human donor in a cohort sampled during active COVID-19.

This rearrangement joins TRBV2 to TRBJ1-1; the D gene is possibly TRBD1 (5 bases). V lost 4 bases and J lost 13, with 16 bases in between. Germline CDR1 is SNHLY and CDR2 is FYNNEI. The CDR3 has 12 amino acids. Here the CDR3 reads CASSGQGIYGFF. CDR3 nucleotide sequence: TGTGCCAGCAGTGGGCAGGGAATTTACGGTTTCTTT.

The chain recombines TRBV2 with TRBJ2-3; 10 nucleotides agree with TRBD2. The length of the CDR3 is 18 residues. The germline V gene has CDR1 SNHLY and CDR2 FYNNEI. V lost 2 bases, J lost 1 base, and 9 bases stayed unmatched. The CDR3 coding sequence is TGTGCCAGCAGTGAATCCAGCGGGGGGGCCGTGGGCACAGATACGCAGTATTTT. Protein: CASSESSGGAVGTDTQYF.

The genes are TRBV10-3 and TRBJ1-1, with a weak D call TRBD1 (5 bases). The CDR3 runs to 15 residues. Trimming cost V 0 bases and J 4 bases, with 12 bases left between them. CDR1 and CDR2 (germline): ENHRY, SYGVKD. Here the CDR3 DNA reads TGTGCCATCAGTGAGTCACGTTGGGACTTCACTGAAGCTTTCTTT. Its protein is CAISESRWDFTEAFF.

The chain carries TRBV9 and TRBJ2-2, with 9 nucleotides matching TRBD1. Germline V lookup: CDR1 SGDLS, CDR2 YYNGEE. The J segment lost 2 bases and the V segment lost 3 bases, leaving 5 bases of the junction unmatched. The CDR3 has 16 amino acids. CDR3 amino acids: CASSAEGQGNTGELFF. In DNA form, the CDR3 reads TGTGCCAGCAGCGCGGAGGGACAGGGAAACACCGGGGAGCTGTTTTTT.

The genes are TRBV3-1 (or the pseudogene TRBV3-2) and TRBJ1-6; D is ambiguous. Germline CDR1 is LGHDT and CDR2 is YNNKEL (reference sequence). Trimming removed 0 bases at V and 5 bases at J, with 5 bases between. This CDR3 region has 14 residues. CDR3 protein: CASSQDTDNSPLHF. Here the CDR3 DNA reads TGTGCCAGCAGCCAAGATACGGATAATTCACCCCTCCACTTT.

V usage is TRBV18 and J usage is TRBJ1-1; D perhaps matches TRBD1 (6 bases). This CDR3 region has 13 residues. Germline V gene lookup returns CDR1 KGHSH and CDR2 LQKENI. V gave up 2 bases and J gave up 6 bases, with 10 bases separating them. CDR3 in amino acids: CASSPSGVAEAFF. The CDR3 nucleotides are TGTGCCAGCTCACCATCAGGGGTCGCTGAAGCTTTCTTT.

The chain carries TRBV24-1 and TRBJ1-4, with D perhaps TRBD1 (5 bases). Between the trimmed V and J ends, which lost 4 bases and 8 bases, there was a span of 19 bases. This CDR3 has 16 amino acids. Germline V CDR1 and CDR2: KGHDR, SFDVKD. CDR3 in DNA: TGTGCCACCAGTGACGTTACGACAGAGCCCCCGGAAAAACTGTTTTTT. It translates to CATSDVTTEPPEKLFF.

The chain joins TRBV24-1 to TRBJ2-3; TRBD1 matches 9 bases. After removal of 9 bases from V and 1 base from J, the junction contained 7 bases not matched to a gene. Per the germline V gene, CDR1 is KGHDR and CDR2 is SFDVKD. The CDR3 extends over 15 amino acids. The DNA for the CDR3 is TGTGCCACCGGGACAGGGAGATTCCGCACAGATACGCAGTATTTT. Translation: CATGTGRFRTDTQYF.

This clone was detected only a few times. V gene TRBV7-2 combines with J gene TRBJ1-5; weak D call: TRBD1 (6 bases). The CDR3 is 14 residues long. Germline loops: CDR1 SGHTA, CDR2 FQGNSA. V was shortened by 6 bases and J by 4 bases, with 13 bases between the two germline ends. The CDR3 coding sequence is TGTGCCAGCAGTCAGGGGAATTTTAATCAGCCCCAGCATTTT. This sequence encodes CASSQGNFNQPQHF.

J is TRBJ1-1 and V is TRBV11-3; D uncertain. Trimming cost V 6 bases and J 0 bases, with 14 bases left between them. This CDR3 region has 15 residues. CDR1 SGHNT and CDR2 YENEEA come from the germline V gene. CDR3 in amino acids: CASRPGGPLNTEAFF. Here the CDR3 DNA reads TGTGCCAGCAGACCAGGTGGCCCCTTGAACACTGAAGCTTTCTTT.

J is TRBJ1-1 and V is TRBV11-2, with 7 nucleotides matching TRBD1. The CDR3 consists of 12 residues. Per the germline V gene, CDR1 is SGHAT and CDR2 is FQNNGV. Trimming at V came to 3 bases and at J to 10 bases, leaving 5 bases not matched to a gene. The CDR3 DNA sequence: TGTGCCAGCAGCTTGTGGACAGGAGGAGCTTTCTTT. It codes for CASSLWTGGAFF. Supplemented by reference TRBV11-2 and TRBJ1-1, the full variable domain reads EAGVAQSPRYKIIEKRQSVAFWCNPISGHATLYWYQQILGQGPKLLIQFQNNGVVDDSQLPKDRFSAERLKGVDSTLKIQPAKLEDSAVYLCASSLWTGGAFFGQGTRLTVV.

J is TRBJ2-1 and V is TRBV11-3; unclear D gene. V was shortened by 2 bases and J by 4 bases, with 6 bases between the two germline ends. In germline, CDR1 is SGHNT, CDR2 YENEEA. This CDR3 has 13 residues. CDR3 bases: TGTGCCAGCAGCTTATCGAGGTACAATGAGCAGTTCTTC. Protein sequence: CASSLSRYNEQFF.

For this clone: The junction and the germline gene differ at one end; a read error may be behind it. The chain combines TRBV5-1 with TRBJ2-3; no clear D gene. CDR3 size: 10 residues. CDR1 is SGHRS and CDR2 is YFSETQ in the germline V gene. CDR3 sequence reads: CASSLSVRFF. CDR3 nucleotides: TGCGCCAGCAGCTTGTCGGTACGCTTTTTT.

This chain uses TRBV5-8 with TRBJ2-2, with a possible D match to TRBD2 (5 bases). CDR3 length equals 14 residues. CDR1 is SGHTS and CDR2 is YDEGEE in the germline V gene. V lost 5 bases, J lost 12 bases, and 20 bases lay in between. The CDR3 bases are TGTGCCAGCAGGACTACCGGGTCCGGATGGCAGCTGTTTTTT. Protein sequence: CASRTTGSGWQLFF. Full variable domain (rest looked up from reference TRBV5-8 and TRBJ2-2): EAGVTQSPTHLIKTRGQQATLRCSPISGHTSVYWYQQALGLGLQFLLWYDEGEERNRGNFPPRFSGRQFPNYSSELNVNALELEDSALYLCASRTTGSGWQLFFGEGSRLTVL.

The rearrangement links TRBV7-9 to TRBJ2-3; 8 bases align to TRBD2. Trimming removed 3 bases from V and 3 bases from J; junction bases left unmatched: 14. Looked up from germline, CDR1 is SEHNR and CDR2 is FQNEAQ (reference sequence). CDR3 size: 18 residues. For the CDR3, the DNA is TGTGCCAGCAGCTTTGATTTTGGGCGCGGGGGGATGACAGATACGCAGTATTTT. Its protein product is CASSFDFGRGGMTDTQYF.

The chain carries TRBV7-2 and TRBJ1-1; 7 nucleotides align to TRBD1. CDR3 length: 12 amino acids. V lost 5 bases, J lost 8 bases, and 5 bases stayed unmatched. The germline V gene has CDR1 SGHTA and CDR2 FQGNSA. The CDR3, as DNA: TGTGCCAGCAGCCGACAGGGTTCCGAAGCTTTCTTT. Translated, it gives CASSRQGSEAFF.

By share of the sample, this clone is medium-sized. The chain recombines TRBV7-6 with TRBJ1-1, with D perhaps matching TRBD1 (5 bases). CDR1 is SGHVS and CDR2 is FNYEAQ in the germline V gene. V was pared by 7 bases and J by 0 bases, with 9 bases between. The CDR3 length is 13 residues. The CDR3 region is CASMTTVNTEAFF. CDR3 in DNA: TGTGCCAGCATGACGACAGTGAACACTGAAGCTTTCTTT.

J is TRBJ1-1 and V is TRBV18; D is perhaps TRBD1 (5 bases). The V gene's germline CDR1 is KGHSH and CDR2 LQKENI. V lost 2 bases to trimming and J lost 3 bases, with 10 bases between them. The CDR3 has 14 amino acids. The CDR3 reads CASSPRGGDTEAFF. CDR3 nucleotide sequence: TGTGCCAGCTCACCAAGGGGAGGGGACACTGAAGCTTTCTTT.

The chain employs TRBV5-6 and TRBJ1-1, with D tentatively TRBD1 (5 bases). Looked up from germline, CDR1 is SGHDT and CDR2 is YYEEEE. V was pared by 4 bases and J by 4 bases, with 11 bases between. The CDR3 is made up of 13 amino acids. The CDR3 coding sequence is TGTGCCAGCAGCAGGGCTAGGGGCACTGAAGCTTTCTTT. Amino acid sequence: CASSRARGTEAFF.

The rearrangement uses TRBV7-2 and TRBJ2-3; a possible D gene is TRBD2 (5 bases). Trimming removed 4 bases at V and 8 bases at J, with 25 bases between. The germline gives CDR1 SGHTA, CDR2 FQGNSA. The CDR3 contains 17 residues. This chain's CDR3 is CASSYLLAGGLSGTQYF. CDR3 sequence (DNA): TGTGCCAGCAGCTATCTTCTTGCCGGAGGTCTCAGTGGTACGCAGTATTTT.

The genes are TRBV5-3 and TRBJ1-2, with TRBD1 as a possible D gene (6 bases). TRBV5-3 is known as an ORF, though its function is uncertain. This CDR3 is built from 14 residues. V lost 1 base, J lost 3 bases, and 10 bases lay in between. CDR3 DNA: TGTGCCAGAAGCTTGAGGGACAAAGACTATGGCTACACCTTC. This codes for CARSLRDKDYGYTF.

V usage is TRBV7-9 and J usage is TRBJ1-2; D is possibly TRBD1 (6 bases). Trimming took 2 bases from V and 12 from J, leaving 19 bases between them. Germline V CDR1 and CDR2: SEHNR, FQNEAQ (reference sequence). CDR3 length equals 14 residues. CDR3 coding DNA: TGTGCCAGCAGCTTATCGCTTAACAGGGCCAAAAACACCTTC. As protein: CASSLSLNRAKNTF.

There are a few counts of this clone. The CDR3 protein is CASSPPQAWGTDTQYF. In nucleotides, the CDR3 is TGTGCCAGCTCACCACCGCAGGCCTGGGGCACAGATACGCAGTATTTT. The V and J genes are TRBV18 and TRBJ2-3, with no clear D. The CDR3 has 16 residues. Per germline, CDR1 KGHSH and CDR2 LQKENI. With 0 bases removed from V and 1 base from J, the gap between germline ends came to 11 bases.

The chain employs TRBV5-1 and TRBJ2-7; 9 bases line up with TRBD1. V shed 4 bases and J 3 bases; nucleotides not matched to a gene: 5. CDR3 length equals 14 residues. Germline V gene data show CDR1 as SGHRS and CDR2 as YFSETQ. The CDR3 sequence is CASSPGQGLYEQYF. For the CDR3, the DNA is TGCGCCAGCAGCCCGGGACAGGGACTCTACGAGCAGTACTTC. The full variable domain, in which reference TRBV5-1 and TRBJ2-7 provide the parts outside the CDR3, is KAGVTQTPRYLIKTRGQQVTLSCSPISGHRSVSWYQQTPGQGLQFLFEYFSETQRNKGNFPGRFSGRQFSNSRSEMNVSTLELGDSALYLCASSPGQGLYEQYFGPGTRLTVT.

The J gene is TRBJ2-3, the V gene TRBV6-2 or TRBV6-3, with a possible D match to TRBD2 (5 bases). The germline V gene has CDR1 MNHEY and CDR2 SVGEGT. The CDR3 runs to 16 residues. Trimming left V 0 bases short and J 0 bases short, with 10 bases between. CDR3 DNA: TGTGCCAGCAGTTACTCCATCGGACTGAGCACAGATACGCAGTATTTT. Its protein is CASSYSIGLSTDTQYF.

This clone was counted a few times. This sequence joins TRBV30 and TRBJ1-1; tentative D call: TRBD1 (5 bases). The CDR3 spans 12 residues. V was cut by 3 bases and J by 4 bases, with 9 bases left in between. Germline CDR1 and CDR2: GTSNPN and SVGIG (reference sequence). The CDR3 region has the DNA TGTGCCTGGAGGCCCGGGGGCACTGAAGCTTTCTTT. Amino acid sequence: CAWRPGGTEAFF.

The chain has TRBV6-7 and TRBJ1-3; TRBD1 might be the D (5 bases). TRBV6-7 qualifies as an ORF whose function is uncertain. V lost 5 bases to trimming and J lost 4 bases, with 15 bases between them. CDR3 size: 15 residues. CDR3 DNA: TGTGCCAGCAGTACTACCCCAGGACAAGGAAACACCATATATTTT. Translated, it gives CASSTTPGQGNTIYF.